The 6 T cell receptor beta chains below come from one sample, sequenced in a study of blood T cell repertoires in COVID-19. TCRdb keeps only in-frame clones here, not all; method: immunoSEQ multiplex PCR. The sample lists 250,000 to 300,000 clones, around 92% seen once, with 1.9% in the top ten. Sequencing used PBMCs or T cells enriched from blood (not recorded which). Receptor source: a woman aged 55-70 years who had recovered from COVID-19.

The chain employs TRBV9 and TRBJ1-3; 8 nucleotides align to TRBD1. After removal of 3 bases from V and 3 bases from J, the junction contained 5 bases not matched to a gene. Per germline, CDR1 SGDLS and CDR2 YYNGEE. The CDR3 totals 15 residues. The CDR3 is CASSAFGQGGNTIYF. The CDR3 bases are TGTGCCAGCAGCGCCTTCGGACAGGGTGGAAACACCATATATTTT. The full variable domain, with the rest looked up from reference TRBV9 and TRBJ1-3, is DSGVTQTPKHLITATGQRVTLRCSPRSGDLSVYWYQQSLDQGLQFLIQYYNGEERAKGNILERFSAQQFPDLHSELNLSSLELGDSALYFCASSAFGQGGNTIYFGEGSWLTVV.

The chain combines TRBV15 with TRBJ2-3; TRBD1 matches at 8 bases. The CDR3 spans 17 residues. The J segment lost 4 bases and the V segment lost 5 bases, leaving 14 bases of the junction unmatched. CDR1 and CDR2 from the germline V gene are LNHNV and YYDKDF (reference sequence). The CDR3 here is CATSEGSTGDPPDTQYF. The CDR3, as DNA: TGTGCCACCAGCGAGGGGTCGACAGGGGACCCACCAGATACGCAGTATTTT.

This clone was detected once. This rearrangement joins TRBV6-2 or TRBV6-3 to TRBJ2-1; D unclear. Germline values: CDR1 MNHEY, CDR2 SVGEGT. The germline V and J ends were trimmed by 4 bases and 0 bases, with 10 bases remaining between them. This CDR3 is built from 15 residues. The CDR3 DNA is TGTGCCAGCAGTTTTGGGCGAACCTCCTACAATGAGCAGTTCTTC. It encodes CASSFGRTSYNEQFF.

The genes are TRBV24-1 and TRBJ2-3, with TRBD2 identical over 9 bases. This CDR3 has 16 amino acids. V lost 1 base to trimming and J lost 6 bases; unmatched junction nucleotides: 7. Germline CDR1 and CDR2: KGHDR and SFDVKD. In nucleotides, the CDR3 is TGTGCCACCAGTGATTTTGCGGGAGGGCTCCCGGATACGCAGTATTTT. It codes for CATSDFAGGLPDTQYF.

The chain carries TRBV2 and TRBJ1-6; 10 nucleotides line up with TRBD1. Germline loops: CDR1 SNHLY, CDR2 FYNNEI. With 6 bases clipped from V and 2 bases from J, the junction kept 13 bases outside the gene matches. The CDR3 runs 19 residues. In nucleotides, the CDR3 is TGTGCCAGCAGGGACCAACCGCGGACAGGGGGAGCCTATAATTCACCCCTCCACTTT. This codes for CASRDQPRTGGAYNSPLHF.

This clone was seen only a few times. The V gene is TRBV11-3, the J gene TRBJ1-2; 10 bases are a match to TRBD1. Germline V gene lookup returns CDR1 SGHNT and CDR2 YENEEA. CDR3 length: 16 residues. V trimming: 3 bases; J trimming: 0 bases; junction bases outside the gene matches: 4. CDR3 in DNA: TGTGCCAGCAGCTTTACCGGGACAGGGGCTAACTATGGCTACACCTTC. Translation gives CASSFTGTGANYGYTF.